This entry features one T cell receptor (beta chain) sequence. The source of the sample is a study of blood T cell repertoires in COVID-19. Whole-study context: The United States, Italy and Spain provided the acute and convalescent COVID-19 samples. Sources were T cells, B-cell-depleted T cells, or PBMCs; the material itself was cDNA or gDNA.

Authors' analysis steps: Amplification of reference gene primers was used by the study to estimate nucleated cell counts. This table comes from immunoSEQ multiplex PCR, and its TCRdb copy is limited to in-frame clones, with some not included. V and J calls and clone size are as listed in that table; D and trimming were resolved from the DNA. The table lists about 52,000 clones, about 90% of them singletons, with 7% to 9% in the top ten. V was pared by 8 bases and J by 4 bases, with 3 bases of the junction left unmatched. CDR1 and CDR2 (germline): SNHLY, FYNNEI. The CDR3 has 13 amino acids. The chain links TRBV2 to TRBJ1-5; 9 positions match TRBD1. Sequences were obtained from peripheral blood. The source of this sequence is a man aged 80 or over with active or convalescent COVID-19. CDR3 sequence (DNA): TGTGCCAGCGGGGGGACAGGGAATCAGCCCCAGCATTTT. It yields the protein CASGGTGNQPQHF.